This entry features one TCR beta chain sequence. Germline values: CDR1 MGHRA, CDR2 YSYEKL. This CDR3 region has 15 residues. V shed 1 base, J shed 3 bases, and the junction held 5 bases outside the gene matches. This entry is derived from a study of T cell changes during pregnancy in multiple sclerosis. The protocol was immunoSEQ multiplex PCR, while the TCRdb copy is restricted to in-frame clones and leaves out a portion. The sample includes tens of thousands of clones, about 90% of them seen just once. Sequences were derived from peripheral blood, sampled after pregnancy. This TCR was recovered from a female donor with multiple sclerosis, enrolled in a pregnancy study. This chain joins TRBV4-1 and TRBJ2-7, with 8 bases aligning to TRBD1. This chain's CDR3 is CASSQGSGGSYEQYF. The CDR3 DNA sequence: TGCGCCAGCAGCCAAGGATCAGGGGGCAGCTACGAGCAGTACTTC.